Sequencing of this TCR beta chain was carried out in a study of CD8 T cells in Susac syndrome. The study's findings and limits: The CD4+ T cell repertoires in Susac syndrome did not show any clonal expansion.

This CDR3 spans 15 amino acids. V was pared by 3 bases and J by 0 bases, with 8 bases between. CDR1 and CDR2 (germline): KGHSH, LQKENI. Of note for this clonotype: The antigen remains undetermined.

The authors negatively isolated CD8+ and CD4+ T cells and FACS-enriched TEMRA cells. Reverse transcription of about 0.5 to 1 ug RNA was carried out with random hexamers. Multiplex PCR with immunoSEQ amplified the TCR beta CDR3 across 54 Vbeta and 13 Jbeta. Via MiXCR, TCRdb re-called the immunoSEQ multiplex PCR reads, giving one row per CDR3 protein. This sample carries about 150,000 distinct CDR3 sequences, roughly 95% of them seen once, and the ten largest clones take 0.065% to 0.095%. The source material was CD4+ T cells from PBMCs. The rearrangement joins TRBV18 to TRBJ1-4, with D uncertain. This clonotype was sampled from a human donor with Susac syndrome. The CDR3 protein is CASSPAPSTNEKLFF. The CDR3 nucleotides read TGTGCCAGCTCACCTGCTCCCTCAACTAATGAAAAACTGTTTTTT.